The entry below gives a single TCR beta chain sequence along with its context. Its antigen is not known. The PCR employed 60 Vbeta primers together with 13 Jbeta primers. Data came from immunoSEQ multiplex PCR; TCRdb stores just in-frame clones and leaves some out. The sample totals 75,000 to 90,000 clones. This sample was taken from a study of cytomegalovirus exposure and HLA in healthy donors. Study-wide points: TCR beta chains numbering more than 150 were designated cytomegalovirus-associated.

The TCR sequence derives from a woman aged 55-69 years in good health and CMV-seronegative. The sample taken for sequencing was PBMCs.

The CDR3 loop reads CATSRRLATSTDTQYF. The CDR3 DNA reads as TGTGCCACCAGCAGAAGACTAGCGACTAGCACAGATACGCAGTATTTT. The V gene is TRBV15, the J gene TRBJ2-3, with 8 bases that match TRBD2. The junction had 4 bases not matched to a gene; V was cut back by 2 bases and J by 0 bases. The CDR3 sequence is 16 residues long. CDR1 LNHNV and CDR2 YYDKDF come from the germline V gene (reference sequence).